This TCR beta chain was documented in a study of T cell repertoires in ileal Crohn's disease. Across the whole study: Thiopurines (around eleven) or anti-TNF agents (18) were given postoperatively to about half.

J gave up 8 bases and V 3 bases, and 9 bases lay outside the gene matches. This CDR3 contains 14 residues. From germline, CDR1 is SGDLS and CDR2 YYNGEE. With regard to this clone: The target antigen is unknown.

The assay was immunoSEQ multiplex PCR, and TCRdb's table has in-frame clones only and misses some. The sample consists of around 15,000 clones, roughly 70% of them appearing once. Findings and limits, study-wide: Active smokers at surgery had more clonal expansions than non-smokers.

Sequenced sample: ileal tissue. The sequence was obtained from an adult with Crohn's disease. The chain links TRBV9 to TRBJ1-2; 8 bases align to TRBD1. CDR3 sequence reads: CASSATDRVEGYTF. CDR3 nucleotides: TGTGCCAGCAGCGCCACGGACAGGGTGGAGGGCTACACCTTC.